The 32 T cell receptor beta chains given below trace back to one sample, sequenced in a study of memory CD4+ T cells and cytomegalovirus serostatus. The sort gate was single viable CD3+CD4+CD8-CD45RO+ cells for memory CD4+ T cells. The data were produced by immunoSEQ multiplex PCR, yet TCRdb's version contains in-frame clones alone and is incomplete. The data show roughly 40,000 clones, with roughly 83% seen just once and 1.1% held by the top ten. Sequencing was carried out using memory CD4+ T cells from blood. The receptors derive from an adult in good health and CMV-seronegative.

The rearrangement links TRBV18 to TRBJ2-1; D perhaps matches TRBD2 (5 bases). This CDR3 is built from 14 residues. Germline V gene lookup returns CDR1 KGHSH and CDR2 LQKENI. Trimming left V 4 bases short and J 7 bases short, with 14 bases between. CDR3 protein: CASSRDPTGNEQFF. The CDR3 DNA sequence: TGTGCCAGCTCACGGGATCCGACGGGGAATGAGCAGTTCTTC.

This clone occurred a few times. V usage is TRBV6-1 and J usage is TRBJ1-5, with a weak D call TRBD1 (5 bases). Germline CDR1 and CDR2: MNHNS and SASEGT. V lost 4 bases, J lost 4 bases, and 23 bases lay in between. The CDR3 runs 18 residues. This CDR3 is CASSGGIGRSLSNQPQHF. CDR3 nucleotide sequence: TGTGCCAGCAGTGGGGGGATTGGACGGAGCCTAAGTAATCAGCCCCAGCATTTT.

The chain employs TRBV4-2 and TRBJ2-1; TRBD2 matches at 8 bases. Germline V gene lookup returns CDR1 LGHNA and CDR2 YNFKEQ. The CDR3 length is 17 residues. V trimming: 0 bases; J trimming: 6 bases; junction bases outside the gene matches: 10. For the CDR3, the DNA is TGTGCCAGCAGCCAAGACCCCGGGACTAGGGGGGGCAATGAGCAGTTCTTC. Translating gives CASSQDPGTRGGNEQFF.

CDR3 nucleotides: TGTGCCAGCAGTTACGGGGGGCACGTGGCTTTCTTT. As protein: CASSYGGHVAFF. This chain joins TRBV6-6 and TRBJ1-1; D is possibly TRBD1 (6 bases). The V gene's germline CDR1 is MNHNY and CDR2 SVGAGI (reference sequence). V lost 2 bases and J 11 bases, leaving 12 bases between the germline ends. The CDR3 has 12 amino acids.

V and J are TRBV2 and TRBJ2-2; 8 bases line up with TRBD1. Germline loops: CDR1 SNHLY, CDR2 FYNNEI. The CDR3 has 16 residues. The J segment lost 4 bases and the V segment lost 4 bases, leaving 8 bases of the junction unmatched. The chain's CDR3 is CASSVQGAVGTGELFF. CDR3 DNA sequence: TGTGCCAGCAGTGTGCAGGGGGCGGTGGGCACCGGGGAGCTGTTTTTT.

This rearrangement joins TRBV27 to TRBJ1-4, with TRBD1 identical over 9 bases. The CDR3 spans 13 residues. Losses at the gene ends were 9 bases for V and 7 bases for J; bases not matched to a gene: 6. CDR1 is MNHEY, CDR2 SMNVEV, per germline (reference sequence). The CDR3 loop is CASSRDRAEKLFF. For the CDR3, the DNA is TGTGCCAGTTCCCGGGACAGGGCTGAAAAACTGTTTTTT.

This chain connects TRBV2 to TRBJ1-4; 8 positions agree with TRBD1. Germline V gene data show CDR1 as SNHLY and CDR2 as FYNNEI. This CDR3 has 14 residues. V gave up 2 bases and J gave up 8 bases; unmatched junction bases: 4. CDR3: CASSEQGAREKLFF. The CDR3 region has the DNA TGTGCCAGCAGTGAACAGGGGGCAAGGGAAAAACTGTTTTTT.

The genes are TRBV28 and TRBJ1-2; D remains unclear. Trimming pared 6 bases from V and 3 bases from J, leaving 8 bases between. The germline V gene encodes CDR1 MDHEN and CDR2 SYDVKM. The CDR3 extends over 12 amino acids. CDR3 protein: CASSSSDYGYTF. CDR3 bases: TGTGCCAGCAGCTCTTCCGACTATGGCTACACCTTC.

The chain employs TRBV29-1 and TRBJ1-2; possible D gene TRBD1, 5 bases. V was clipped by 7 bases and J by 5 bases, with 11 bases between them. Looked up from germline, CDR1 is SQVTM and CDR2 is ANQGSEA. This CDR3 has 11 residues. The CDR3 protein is CSAGGRYGYTF. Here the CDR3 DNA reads TGCAGCGCGGGGGGGAGATATGGCTACACCTTC.

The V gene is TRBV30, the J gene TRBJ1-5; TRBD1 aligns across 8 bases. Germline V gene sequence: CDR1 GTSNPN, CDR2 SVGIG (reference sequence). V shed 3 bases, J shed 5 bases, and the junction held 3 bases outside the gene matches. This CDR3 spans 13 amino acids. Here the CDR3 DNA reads TGTGCCTGGAGCCTGACAGGGGATCAGCCCCAGCATTTT. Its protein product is CAWSLTGDQPQHF.

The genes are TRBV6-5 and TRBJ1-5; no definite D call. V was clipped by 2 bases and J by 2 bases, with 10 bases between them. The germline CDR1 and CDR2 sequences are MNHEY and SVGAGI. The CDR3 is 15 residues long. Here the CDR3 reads CASSYDNLGNQPQHF. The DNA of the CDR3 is TGTGCCAGCAGTTACGATAATCTAGGCAATCAGCCCCAGCATTTT.

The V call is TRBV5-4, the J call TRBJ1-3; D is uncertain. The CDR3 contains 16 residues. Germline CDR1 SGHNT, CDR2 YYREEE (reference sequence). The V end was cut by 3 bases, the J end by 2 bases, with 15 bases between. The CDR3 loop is CASSWATGETGNTIYF. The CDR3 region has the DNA TGTGCCAGCAGCTGGGCGACCGGGGAAACTGGAAACACCATATATTTT.

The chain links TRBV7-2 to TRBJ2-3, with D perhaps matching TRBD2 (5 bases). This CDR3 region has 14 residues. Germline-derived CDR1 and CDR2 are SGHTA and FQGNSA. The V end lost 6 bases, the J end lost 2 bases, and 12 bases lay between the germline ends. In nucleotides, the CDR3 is TGTGCCAGCAGTCCTGGACTTATCACAGATACGCAGTATTTT. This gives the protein CASSPGLITDTQYF.

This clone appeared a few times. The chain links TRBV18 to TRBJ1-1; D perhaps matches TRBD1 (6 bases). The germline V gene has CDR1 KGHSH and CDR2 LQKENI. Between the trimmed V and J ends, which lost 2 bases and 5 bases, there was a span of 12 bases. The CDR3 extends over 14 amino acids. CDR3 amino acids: CASSPAQGRTEAFF. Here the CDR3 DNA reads TGTGCCAGCTCACCAGCACAGGGTAGGACTGAAGCTTTCTTT.

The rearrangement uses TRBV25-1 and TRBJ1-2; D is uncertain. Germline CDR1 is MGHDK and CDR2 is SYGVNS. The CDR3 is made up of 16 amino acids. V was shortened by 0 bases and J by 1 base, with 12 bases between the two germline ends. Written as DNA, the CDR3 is TGTGCCAGCAGTGAATACGAAGGGAGCCGTAACTATGGCTACACCTTC. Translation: CASSEYEGSRNYGYTF.

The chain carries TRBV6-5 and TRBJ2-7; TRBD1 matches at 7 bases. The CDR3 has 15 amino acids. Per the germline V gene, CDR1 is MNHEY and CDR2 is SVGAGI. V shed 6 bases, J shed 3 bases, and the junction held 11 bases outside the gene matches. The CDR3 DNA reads TGTGCCAGCAGGAACTACCGGGACAGACACTACGAGCAGTACTTC. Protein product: CASRNYRDRHYEQYF.

CDR3 nucleotides: TGTGCCAGCAGCTTTGTCCCCACGGGGGCAGATACGCAGTATTTT. Protein sequence: CASSFVPTGADTQYF. The rearrangement uses TRBV5-5 and TRBJ2-3; D might be TRBD2 (6 bases). The CDR3 is 15 amino acids. The germline V and J ends were trimmed by 2 bases and 4 bases, with 14 bases remaining between them. Per the germline V gene, CDR1 is SGHKS and CDR2 is YYEKEE (reference sequence).

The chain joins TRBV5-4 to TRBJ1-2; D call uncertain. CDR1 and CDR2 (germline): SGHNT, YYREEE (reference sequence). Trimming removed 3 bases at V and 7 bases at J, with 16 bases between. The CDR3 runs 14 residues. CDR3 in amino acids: CASSSTKTFSGYTF. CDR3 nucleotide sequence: TGTGCCAGCAGCTCAACAAAGACTTTTAGTGGCTACACCTTC.

The CDR3 coding sequence is TGTGCCAGCAGCCCGGGGAGCAGTCTCGTCAACGAGCAGTACTTC. This gives the protein CASSPGSSLVNEQYF. The chain carries TRBV7-2 and TRBJ2-7; a weak D match, TRBD2 (5 bases). Germline assignment: CDR1 SGHTA and CDR2 FQGNSA. This CDR3 is 15 amino acids long. V was clipped by 5 bases and J by 5 bases, with 19 bases between them.

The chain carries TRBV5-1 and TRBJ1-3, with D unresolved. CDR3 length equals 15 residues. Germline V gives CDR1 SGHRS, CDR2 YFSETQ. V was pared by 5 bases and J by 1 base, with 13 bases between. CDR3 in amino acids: CASRARGPSGNTIYF. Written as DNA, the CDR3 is TGCGCCAGCAGAGCCAGAGGCCCATCTGGAAACACCATATATTTT.

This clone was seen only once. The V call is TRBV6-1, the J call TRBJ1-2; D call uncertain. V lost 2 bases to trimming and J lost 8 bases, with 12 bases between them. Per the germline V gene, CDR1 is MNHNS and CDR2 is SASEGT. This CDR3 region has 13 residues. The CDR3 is CASSETPVRGYTF. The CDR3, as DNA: TGTGCCAGCAGTGAAACCCCCGTTCGGGGCTACACCTTC.

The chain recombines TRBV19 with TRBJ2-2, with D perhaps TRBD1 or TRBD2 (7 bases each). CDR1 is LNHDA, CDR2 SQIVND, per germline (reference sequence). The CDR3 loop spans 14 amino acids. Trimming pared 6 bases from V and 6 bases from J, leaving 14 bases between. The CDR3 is CASSQGGRAGELFF. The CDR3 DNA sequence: TGTGCCAGTAGCCAGGGGGGGAGAGCCGGGGAGCTGTTTTTT.

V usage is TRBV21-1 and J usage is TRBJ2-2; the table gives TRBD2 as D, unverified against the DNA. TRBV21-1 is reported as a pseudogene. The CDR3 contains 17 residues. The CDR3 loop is CAIRRGRAQRCTGELFF. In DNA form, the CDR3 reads TGTGCCATCCGGCGGGGCAGGGCCCAGCGATGCACCGGGGAGCTGTTTTTT.

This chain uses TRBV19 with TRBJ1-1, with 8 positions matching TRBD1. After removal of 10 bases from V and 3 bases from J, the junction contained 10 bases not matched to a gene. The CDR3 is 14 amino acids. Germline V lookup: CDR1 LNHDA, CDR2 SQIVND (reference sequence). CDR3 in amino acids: CATKAGQVYTEAFF. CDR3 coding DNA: TGTGCCACAAAGGCGGGACAGGTTTACACTGAAGCTTTCTTT. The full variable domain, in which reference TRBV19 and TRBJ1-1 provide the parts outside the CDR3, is DGGITQSPKYLFRKEGQNVTLSCEQNLNHDAMYWYRQDPGQGLRLIYYSQIVNDFQKGDIAEGYSVSREKKESFPLTVTSAQKNPTAFYLCATKAGQVYTEAFFGQGTRLTVV.

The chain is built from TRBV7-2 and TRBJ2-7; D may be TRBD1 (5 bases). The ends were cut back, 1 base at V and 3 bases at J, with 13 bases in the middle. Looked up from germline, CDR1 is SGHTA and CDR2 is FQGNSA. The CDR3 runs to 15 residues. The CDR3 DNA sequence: TGTGCCAGCAGCTTAGTGGCAAGCCAGGGCTACGAGCAGTACTTC. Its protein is CASSLVASQGYEQYF. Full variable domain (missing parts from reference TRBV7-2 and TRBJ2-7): GAGVSQSPSNKVTEKGKDVELRCDPISGHTALYWYRQSLGQGLEFLIYFQGNSAPDKSGLPSDRFSAERTGGSVSTLTIQRTQQEDSAVYLCASSLVASQGYEQYFGPGTRLTVT.

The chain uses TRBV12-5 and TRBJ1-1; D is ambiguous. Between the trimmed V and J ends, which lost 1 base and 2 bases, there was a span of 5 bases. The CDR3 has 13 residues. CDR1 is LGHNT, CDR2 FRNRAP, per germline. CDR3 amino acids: CASGLGRNTEAFF. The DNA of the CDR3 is TGTGCTAGTGGTTTGGGGCGAAACACTGAAGCTTTCTTT.

CDR3 nucleotides: TGTGCCAGCAGCTCGGACGGGGGGGGAGAAAAACTGTTTTTT. Translation gives CASSSDGGGEKLFF. The chain couples TRBV5-6 to TRBJ1-4, with D perhaps TRBD1 (5 bases). Germline CDR1 is SGHDT and CDR2 is YYEEEE. The CDR3 loop spans 14 amino acids. The V end lost 3 bases, the J end lost 8 bases, and 14 bases lay between the germline ends.

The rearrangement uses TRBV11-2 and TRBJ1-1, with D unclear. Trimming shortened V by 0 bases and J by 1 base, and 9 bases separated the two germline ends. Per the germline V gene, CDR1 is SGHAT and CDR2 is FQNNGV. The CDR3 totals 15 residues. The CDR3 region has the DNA TGTGCCAGCAGCTTAGAGGGCAGAAAGAACACTGAAGCTTTCTTT. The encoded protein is CASSLEGRKNTEAFF.

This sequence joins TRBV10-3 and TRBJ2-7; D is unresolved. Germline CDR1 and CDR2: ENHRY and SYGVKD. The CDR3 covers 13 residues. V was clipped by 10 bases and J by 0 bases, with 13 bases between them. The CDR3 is CATGGRFSYEQYF. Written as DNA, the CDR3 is TGTGCCACAGGTGGCAGGTTCTCCTACGAGCAGTACTTC.

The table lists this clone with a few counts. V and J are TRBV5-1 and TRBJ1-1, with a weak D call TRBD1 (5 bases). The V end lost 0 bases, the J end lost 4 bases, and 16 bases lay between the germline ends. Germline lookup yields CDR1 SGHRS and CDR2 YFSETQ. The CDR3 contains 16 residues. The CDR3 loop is CASSLGLQSGLTEAFF. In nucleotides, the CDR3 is TGCGCCAGCAGCTTGGGGCTTCAGTCGGGACTCACTGAAGCTTTCTTT.

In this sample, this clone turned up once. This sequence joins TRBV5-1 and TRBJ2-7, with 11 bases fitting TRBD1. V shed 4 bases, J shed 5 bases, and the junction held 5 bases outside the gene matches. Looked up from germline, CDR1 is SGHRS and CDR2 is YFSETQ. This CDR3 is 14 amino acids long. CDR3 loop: CASSLGDRGNEQYF. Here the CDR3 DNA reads TGCGCCAGCAGCCTCGGGGACAGGGGGAACGAGCAGTACTTC.

The CDR3 region has the DNA TGCGCCAGCAGTGAGTCAGGGCTAGGCTACGAGCAGTACTTC. It translates to CASSESGLGYEQYF. The chain employs TRBV10-1 and TRBJ2-7; D uncertain. The V gene lost 0 bases and the J gene lost 3 bases, with 9 bases spanning the gap. The germline gives CDR1 WNHNN, CDR2 SYGVQD (reference sequence). This CDR3 spans 14 amino acids.